Following are 27 T cell receptor beta chains from one sample sequenced in a study of OX40 agonist ivuxolimab in advanced cancers. The library was made by the immunoSEQ multiplex PCR assay. Held by TCRdb, this immuneACCESS table contains in-frame sequences only and omits some clones. Under half of the omission traces to an unresolved V gene where checked; the cause of the rest is unknown. The sample table shows about 79,000 clones, and 84% are seen once. 0.5% to 0.65% of the sample is taken by the ten largest. Sequencing used CD4+ or CD8+ T cells sorted from blood, obtained in a trial of the OX40 agonist ivuxolimab. Receptors originate from an adult with an advanced solid tumor such as melanoma, head and neck, liver or kidney cancer.

The gene calls are TRBV7-3 and TRBJ2-3, with D perhaps TRBD1 or TRBD2 (5 bases each). From germline, CDR1 is SGHTA and CDR2 FQGTGA. The CDR3 is made up of 16 amino acids. The ends were cut back, 0 bases at V and 8 bases at J, with 18 bases in the middle. CDR3 residues: CASSLTSGTTSGTQYF. CDR3 coding DNA: TGTGCCAGCAGCTTAACGTCGGGGACGACCTCCGGTACGCAGTATTTT.

J is TRBJ2-5 and V is TRBV7-2, with TRBD2 matching over 8 bases. Germline CDR1 and CDR2: SGHTA and FQGNSA. The CDR3 is made up of 17 amino acids. With V trimmed by 5 bases and J by 4 bases, 15 bases remained unmatched. The CDR3 is CASSRLGAGGVGETQYF. CDR3 nucleotides: TGTGCCAGCAGCCGATTAGGGGCGGGAGGAGTAGGAGAGACCCAGTACTTC.

This clone was detected a few times. The chain carries TRBV9 and TRBJ2-1; 9 nucleotides align to TRBD2. This CDR3 is 16 amino acids long. From germline, CDR1 is SGDLS and CDR2 YYNGEE. The ends lost 0 bases at V and 4 bases at J; junction bases unmatched: 5. The CDR3 DNA is TGTGCCAGCAGCGTAGGGCTAGCGGGGTGGTACAATGAGCAGTTCTTC. Residues: CASSVGLAGWYNEQFF. The variable domain in full, completed from reference TRBV9 and TRBJ2-1, reads DSGVTQTPKHLITATGQRVTLRCSPRSGDLSVYWYQQSLDQGLQFLIQYYNGEERAKGNILERFSAQQFPDLHSELNLSSLELGDSALYFCASSVGLAGWYNEQFFGPGTRLTVL.

This sequence joins TRBV7-2 and TRBJ2-5, with D perhaps matching TRBD1 or TRBD2 (6 bases each). The CDR3 covers 13 residues. The V gene lost 5 bases and the J gene lost 5 bases, with 12 bases spanning the gap. Germline V gene sequence: CDR1 SGHTA, CDR2 FQGNSA. The CDR3 coding sequence is TGTGCCAGCAGCACCCGGAGGGGGGAGACCCAGTACTTC. Its translation is CASSTRRGETQYF.

The chain is built from TRBV15 and TRBJ2-5, with TRBD1 matching 11 bases. V dropped 0 bases and J dropped 11; count of bases not matched to a gene: 8. The CDR3 consists of 15 residues. Germline CDR1 is LNHNV and CDR2 is YYDKDF (reference sequence). CDR3 in amino acids: CATSRDGQGAREQYF. The CDR3 bases are TGTGCCACCAGCAGAGACGGACAGGGGGCGAGGGAGCAGTACTTC.

The chain joins TRBV18 to TRBJ1-5; D not resolved. CDR1 is KGHSH and CDR2 is LQKENI in the germline V gene. The CDR3 totals 15 residues. The ends were cut back, 4 bases at V and 1 base at J, with 11 bases in the middle. The CDR3 bases are TGTGCCAGCTCACTGGAGGGAGCGAGCAATCAGCCCCAGCATTTT. Translating gives CASSLEGASNQPQHF.

The chain links TRBV5-4 to TRBJ2-5; weak D call: TRBD1 (6 bases). The ends were cut back, 0 bases at V and 3 bases at J, with 12 bases in the middle. The CDR3 is 15 amino acids. Looked up from germline, CDR1 is SGHNT and CDR2 is YYREEE (reference sequence). This chain's CDR3 is CASSLGTATEETQYF. The CDR3 DNA is TGTGCCAGCAGCTTGGGGACAGCTACCGAAGAGACCCAGTACTTC. Filled out from reference TRBV5-4 and TRBJ2-5, the complete variable domain reads ETGVTQSPTHLIKTRGQQVTLRCSSQSGHNTVSWYQQALGQGPQFIFQYYREEENGRGNFPPRFSGLQFPNYSSELNVNALELDDSALYLCASSLGTATEETQYFGPGTRLLVL.

The V gene is TRBV18, the J gene TRBJ2-2, with 8 bases aligning to TRBD2. This CDR3 region has 17 residues. With 3 bases clipped from V and 6 bases from J, the junction kept 12 bases outside the gene matches. The germline gives CDR1 KGHSH, CDR2 LQKENI. The CDR3, as DNA: TGTGCCAGCTCACCGTCCGGGACTAGATATATCTCCGGGGAGCTGTTTTTT. It translates to CASSPSGTRYISGELFF.

This chain connects TRBV4-1 to TRBJ2-1; D might be TRBD2 (5 bases). V shed 3 bases and J shed 2 bases, with 14 bases lying between them. Germline lookup yields CDR1 MGHRA and CDR2 YSYEKL. The CDR3 is 16 residues long. CDR3 nucleotide sequence: TGCGCCAGCAGCCATTATCGGGGTCGCACCTACAATGAGCAGTTCTTC. Translated, it gives CASSHYRGRTYNEQFF.

V and J are TRBV30 and TRBJ2-6; TRBD1 is a possible D gene (5 bases). The CDR3 spans 14 residues. With 3 bases removed from V and 0 bases from J, the gap between germline ends came to 6 bases. From germline, CDR1 is GTSNPN and CDR2 SVGIG (reference sequence). The CDR3 bases are TGTGCCTGGAGGGACACCTCTGGGGCCAACGTCCTGACTTTC. Residues: CAWRDTSGANVLTF.

The gene calls are TRBV7-2 and TRBJ2-3; D unclear. The V gene lost 7 bases and the J gene lost 2 bases, with 22 bases spanning the gap. CDR1 SGHTA and CDR2 FQGNSA come from the germline V gene. The CDR3 runs 17 residues. DNA for the CDR3: TGTGCCAGCAACAAAAGACCTACCGGGCTAATCACAGATACGCAGTATTTT. Translated: CASNKRPTGLITDTQYF.

The chain carries TRBV25-1 and TRBJ2-1; 9 bases are shared with TRBD2. CDR1 and CDR2 from the germline V gene are MGHDK and SYGVNS. V lost 3 bases, J lost 8 bases, and 8 bases stayed unmatched. This CDR3 has 15 residues. The CDR3 loop is CASSDMASGTYEQFF. For the CDR3, the DNA is TGTGCCAGCAGTGATATGGCTAGCGGGACGTATGAGCAGTTCTTC.

The rearrangement links TRBV6-6 to TRBJ1-6, with 10 bases that match TRBD1. Germline-derived CDR1 and CDR2 are MNHNY and SVGAGI (reference sequence). V lost 0 bases, J lost 10 bases, and 3 bases stayed unmatched. The CDR3 has 15 residues. CDR3 bases: TGTGCCAGCAGTTACTCAGACAGGGGGCAATCACCCCTCCACTTT. This gives the protein CASSYSDRGQSPLHF.

The rearrangement uses TRBV19 and TRBJ2-5, with TRBD2 matching over 7 bases. Germline V gene data show CDR1 as LNHDA and CDR2 as SQIVND (reference sequence). The CDR3 totals 15 residues. V was clipped by 5 bases and J by 5 bases; unmatched bases: 11. CDR3 residues: CASSLKGLGRETQYF. The CDR3 region has the DNA TGTGCCAGTAGTCTCAAGGGGCTCGGGAGGGAGACCCAGTACTTC.

The chain recombines TRBV7-9 with TRBJ2-7, with TRBD1 as a possible D gene (6 bases). The CDR3 spans 15 residues. The V gene's germline CDR1 is SEHNR and CDR2 FQNEAQ (reference sequence). Trimming removed 5 bases at V and 4 bases at J, with 18 bases between. This CDR3 reads CASSLNQGSIYEQYF. For the CDR3, the DNA is TGTGCCAGCAGCCTAAACCAGGGGTCAATTTACGAGCAGTACTTC.

This chain uses TRBV4-3 with TRBJ2-7, with TRBD2 identical over 7 bases. There are 16 residues in the CDR3. Germline V CDR1 and CDR2: LGHNA, YSLEER. V was clipped by 0 bases and J by 4 bases; unmatched bases: 9. CDR3 nucleotide sequence: TGCGCCAGCAGCCAAGACTCGGGCGGGAGTCCGTACGAGCAGTACTTC. Amino acids: CASSQDSGGSPYEQYF.

The rearrangement links TRBV6-5 to TRBJ1-1; 7 bases map to TRBD1. The ends lost 8 bases at V and 3 bases at J; junction bases unmatched: 12. The germline V gene encodes CDR1 MNHEY and CDR2 SVGAGI. The CDR3 length is 15 residues. The CDR3 reads CASSGQSKIYTEAFF. In DNA, the CDR3 is TGTGCCAGCTCGGGACAGTCAAAAATCTACACTGAAGCTTTCTTT.

The J gene is TRBJ2-5, the V gene TRBV11-2; 8 nucleotides match TRBD2. The J call is in doubt because the DNA end fits TRBJ2-7 better. CDR1 is SGHAT, CDR2 FQNNGV, per germline. This CDR3 comprises 16 residues. The CDR3 DNA is TGTGCCAGCAGCCAAATGACGGGACTAGTACCCTACGAGCAGTACTTC. It codes for CASSQMTGLVPYEQYF.

The V and J genes are TRBV7-9 and TRBJ2-3, with 8 bases fitting TRBD1. The germline CDR1 and CDR2 sequences are SEHNR and FQNEAQ (reference sequence). This CDR3 region has 13 residues. Losses at the gene ends were 5 bases for V and 6 bases for J; bases not matched to a gene: 4. Written as DNA, the CDR3 is TGTGCCAGCAGCCGATGGACAGGGGATACGCAGTATTTT. Translated: CASSRWTGDTQYF.

The rearrangement links TRBV5-1 to TRBJ1-6; TRBD1 matches at 7 bases. J lost 9 bases, V lost 5 bases, and 11 bases had no gene match. The CDR3 extends over 15 amino acids. The germline V gene has CDR1 SGHRS and CDR2 YFSETQ. The CDR3: CASRLGGTEPSPLHF. DNA for the CDR3: TGCGCCAGCAGACTAGGAGGGACAGAGCCTTCACCCCTCCACTTT.

J is TRBJ2-1 and V is TRBV11-3; 7 bases align to TRBD1. The CDR3 runs 17 residues. V lost 1 base to trimming and J lost 2 bases; unmatched junction nucleotides: 8. Germline loops: CDR1 SGHNT, CDR2 YENEEA. Here the CDR3 DNA reads TGTGCCAGCAGCTTAGGTGGGACAGCCCATACCTACAATGAGCAGTTCTTC. Protein product: CASSLGGTAHTYNEQFF.

This sequence joins TRBV28 and TRBJ1-3; D is uncertain. The germline V gene has CDR1 MDHEN and CDR2 SYDVKM. This CDR3 comprises 15 residues. V was cut by 6 bases and J by 2 bases, with 14 bases left in between. In DNA form, the CDR3 reads TGTGCCAGCAGCCCCTACGATGTCGCTGGAAACACCATATATTTT. Translation: CASSPYDVAGNTIYF.

This clone has more than one count but fewer than ten. This chain links TRBV30 with TRBJ2-3, with unresolved D. The germline V and J ends were trimmed by 3 bases and 1 base, with 8 bases remaining between them. Germline assignment: CDR1 GTSNPN and CDR2 SVGIG (reference sequence). The CDR3 loop spans 13 amino acids. For the CDR3, the DNA is TGTGCCTGGAGAGGTAGGGGCACAGATACGCAGTATTTT. Translated, it gives CAWRGRGTDTQYF.

The chain uses TRBV18 and TRBJ2-1; TRBD2 matches 9 bases. Germline V CDR1 and CDR2: KGHSH, LQKENI. V was pared by 2 bases and J by 6 bases, with 2 bases of the junction left unmatched. CDR3 length: 14 amino acids. CDR3 residues: CASSPTRGGNEQFF. DNA of the CDR3: TGTGCCAGCTCACCAACGCGGGGGGGCAATGAGCAGTTCTTC.

This chain joins TRBV18 and TRBJ2-1, with 7 bases fitting TRBD2. The J segment lost 6 bases and the V segment lost 1 base, leaving 9 bases of the junction unmatched. The CDR3 length is 16 residues. Germline V gene lookup returns CDR1 KGHSH and CDR2 LQKENI. The CDR3 protein is CASSPQVLRGSNEQFF. CDR3 sequence (DNA): TGTGCCAGCTCACCACAGGTTCTGCGGGGGTCCAATGAGCAGTTCTTC.

The chain combines TRBV9 with TRBJ2-3; 13 bases map to TRBD2. This CDR3 comprises 13 residues. The trim removed 3 bases at V and 12 bases at J, leaving 4 bases unmatched. Germline values: CDR1 SGDLS, CDR2 YYNGEE. CDR3 sequence (DNA): TGTGCCAGCAGCGGTGGGACTAGCGGGGATCAGTATTTT. It codes for CASSGGTSGDQYF. The full variable domain, completed using reference TRBV9 and TRBJ2-3, is DSGVTQTPKHLITATGQRVTLRCSPRSGDLSVYWYQQSLDQGLQFLIQYYNGEERAKGNILERFSAQQFPDLHSELNLSSLELGDSALYFCASSGGTSGDQYFGPGTRLTVL.

The chain has TRBV7-9 and TRBJ2-2; D not resolved. V was trimmed by 2 bases and J by 0 bases, leaving 7 bases between them. Germline assignment: CDR1 SEHNR and CDR2 FQNEAQ (reference sequence). The CDR3 extends over 15 amino acids. The CDR3 loop is CASSLLSPNTGELFF. CDR3 coding DNA: TGTGCCAGCAGCTTACTTAGTCCGAACACCGGGGAGCTGTTTTTT.